Detailed here is one T cell receptor (beta chain). What it binds is unknown. A multiplex PCR was run with 60 Vbeta primers and 13 Jbeta primers. TCRdb keeps only in-frame clones here, not all; method: immunoSEQ multiplex PCR. The top ten clones hold about a sixth of a sample with hundreds of thousands of clones, about 83% of them seen once. This sample stems from a study of cytomegalovirus exposure and HLA in healthy donors. For the study at large: A data release that came early held approximately 85 million unique TCRs from HLA-typed donors.

General study results and limits: The listing of 150 to 200 TCR beta chains classed them as cytomegalovirus-associated.

The CDR3 is made up of 15 amino acids. The germline V gene encodes CDR1 SGHRS and CDR2 YFSETQ. The V end was cut by 0 bases, the J end by 7 bases, with 14 bases between. The chain uses TRBV5-1 and TRBJ2-1, with D perhaps matching TRBD2 (5 bases). Material for sequencing was PBMCs. The source is a man aged 35 to 55 in good health and CMV-seronegative. CDR3 amino acids: CASSLAGSSGNEQFF. The CDR3 region has the DNA TGCGCCAGCAGCTTGGCGGGTTCGTCGGGAAATGAGCAGTTCTTC.